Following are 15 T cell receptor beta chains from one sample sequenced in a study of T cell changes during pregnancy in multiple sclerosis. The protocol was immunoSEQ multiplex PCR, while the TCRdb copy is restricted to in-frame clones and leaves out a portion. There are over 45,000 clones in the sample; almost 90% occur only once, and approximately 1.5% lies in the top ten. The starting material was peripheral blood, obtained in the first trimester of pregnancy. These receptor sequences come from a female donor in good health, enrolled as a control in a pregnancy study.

The CDR3: CAWTQGRTDTQYF. The CDR3 DNA reads TGTGCCTGGACCCAGGGGCGCACAGATACGCAGTATTTT. This chain uses TRBV30 with TRBJ2-3; perhaps TRBD1 as D (6 bases). The CDR3 totals 13 residues. V shed 4 bases and J shed 1 base, with 9 bases lying between them. The V gene's germline CDR1 is GTSNPN and CDR2 SVGIG (reference sequence).

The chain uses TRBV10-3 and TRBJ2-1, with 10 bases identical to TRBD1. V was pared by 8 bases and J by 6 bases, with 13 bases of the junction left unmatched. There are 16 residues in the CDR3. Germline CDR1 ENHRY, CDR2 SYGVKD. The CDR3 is CAIHESPGQGPNEQFF. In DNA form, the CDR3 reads TGTGCCATCCATGAAAGCCCGGGACAGGGGCCCAATGAGCAGTTCTTC.

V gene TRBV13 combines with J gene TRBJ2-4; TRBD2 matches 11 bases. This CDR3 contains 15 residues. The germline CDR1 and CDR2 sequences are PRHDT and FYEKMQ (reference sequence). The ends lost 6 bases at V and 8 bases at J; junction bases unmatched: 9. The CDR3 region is CASRTSGSRLDIQYF. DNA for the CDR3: TGTGCCAGCAGAACTAGCGGGAGTCGATTGGACATTCAGTACTTC.

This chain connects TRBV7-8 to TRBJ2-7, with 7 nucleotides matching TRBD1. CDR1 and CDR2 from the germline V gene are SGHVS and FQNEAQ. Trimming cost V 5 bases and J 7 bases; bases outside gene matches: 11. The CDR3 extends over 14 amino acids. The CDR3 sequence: CASSPLRGLREQYF. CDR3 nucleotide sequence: TGTGCCAGCAGCCCTTTAAGGGGGCTACGGGAGCAGTACTTC.

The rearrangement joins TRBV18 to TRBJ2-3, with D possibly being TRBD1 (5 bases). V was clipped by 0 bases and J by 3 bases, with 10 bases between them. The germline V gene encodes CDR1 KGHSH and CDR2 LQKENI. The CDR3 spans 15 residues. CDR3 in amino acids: CASSPPAGQTDTQYF. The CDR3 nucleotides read TGTGCCAGCTCACCACCTGCAGGGCAGACAGATACGCAGTATTTT.

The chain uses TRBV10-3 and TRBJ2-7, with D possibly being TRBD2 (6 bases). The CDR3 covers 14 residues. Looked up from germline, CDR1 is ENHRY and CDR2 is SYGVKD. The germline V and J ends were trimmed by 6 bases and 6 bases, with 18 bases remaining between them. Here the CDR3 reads CAIRTRTESGEQYF. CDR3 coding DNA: TGTGCCATCAGGACTAGGACGGAGTCGGGCGAGCAGTACTTC.

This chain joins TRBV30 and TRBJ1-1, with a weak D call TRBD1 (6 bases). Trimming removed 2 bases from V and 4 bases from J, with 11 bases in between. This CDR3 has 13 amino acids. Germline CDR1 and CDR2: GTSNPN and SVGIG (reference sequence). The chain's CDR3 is CAWSTGQSTEAFF. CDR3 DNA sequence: TGTGCCTGGAGTACAGGGCAGAGCACTGAAGCTTTCTTT.

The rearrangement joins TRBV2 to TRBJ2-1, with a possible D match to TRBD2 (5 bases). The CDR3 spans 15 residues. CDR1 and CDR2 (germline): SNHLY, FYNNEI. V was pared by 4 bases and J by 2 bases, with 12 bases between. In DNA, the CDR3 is TGTGCCAGCAGTGTGAGCGGAACCACCTACAATGAGCAGTTCTTC. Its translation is CASSVSGTTYNEQFF.

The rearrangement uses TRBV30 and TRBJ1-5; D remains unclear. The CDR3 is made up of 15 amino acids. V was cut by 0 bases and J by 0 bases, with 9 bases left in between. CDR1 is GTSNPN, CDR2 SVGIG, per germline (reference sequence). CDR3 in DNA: TGTGCCTGGAGTGTACGCGGGAATAGCAATCAGCCCCAGCATTTT. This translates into CAWSVRGNSNQPQHF.

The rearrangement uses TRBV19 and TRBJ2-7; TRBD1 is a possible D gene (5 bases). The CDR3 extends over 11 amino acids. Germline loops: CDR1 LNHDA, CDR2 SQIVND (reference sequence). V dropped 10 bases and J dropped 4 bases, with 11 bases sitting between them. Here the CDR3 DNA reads TGTGCCACATCGCAGGGTTACGAGCAGTACTTC. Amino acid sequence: CATSQGYEQYF.

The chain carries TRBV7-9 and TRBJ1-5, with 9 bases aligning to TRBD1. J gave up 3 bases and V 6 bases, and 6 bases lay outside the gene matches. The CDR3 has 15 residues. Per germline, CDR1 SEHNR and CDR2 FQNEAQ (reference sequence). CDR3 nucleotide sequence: TGTGCCAGCAGTACCGGGACAGGGACCAATCAGCCCCAGCATTTT. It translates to CASSTGTGTNQPQHF.

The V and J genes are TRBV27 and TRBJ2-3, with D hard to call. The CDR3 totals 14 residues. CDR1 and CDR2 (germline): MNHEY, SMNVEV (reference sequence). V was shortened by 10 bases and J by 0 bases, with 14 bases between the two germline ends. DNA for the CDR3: TGTGCCACCCGAACCCAGACTAGCACAGATACGCAGTATTTT. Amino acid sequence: CATRTQTSTDTQYF.

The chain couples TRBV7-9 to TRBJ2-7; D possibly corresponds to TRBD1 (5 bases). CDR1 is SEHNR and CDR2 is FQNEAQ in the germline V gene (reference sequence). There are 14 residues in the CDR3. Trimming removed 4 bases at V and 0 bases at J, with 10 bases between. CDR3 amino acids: CASSSGQASYEQYF. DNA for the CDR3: TGTGCCAGCAGCTCCGGACAAGCCTCCTACGAGCAGTACTTC. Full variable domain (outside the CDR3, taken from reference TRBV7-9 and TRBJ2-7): DTGVSQNPRHKITKRGQNVTFRCDPISEHNRLYWYRQTLGQGPEFLTYFQNEAQLEKSRLLSDRFSAERPKGSFSTLEIQRTEQGDSAMYLCASSSGQASYEQYFGPGTRLTVT.

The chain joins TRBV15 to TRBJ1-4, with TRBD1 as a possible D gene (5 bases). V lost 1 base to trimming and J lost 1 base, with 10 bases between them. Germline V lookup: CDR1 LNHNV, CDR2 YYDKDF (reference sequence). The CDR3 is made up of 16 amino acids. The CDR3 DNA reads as TGTGCCACCAGCAGAGGGGGCGGGGTAACTAATGAAAAACTGTTTTTT. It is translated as CATSRGGGVTNEKLFF.

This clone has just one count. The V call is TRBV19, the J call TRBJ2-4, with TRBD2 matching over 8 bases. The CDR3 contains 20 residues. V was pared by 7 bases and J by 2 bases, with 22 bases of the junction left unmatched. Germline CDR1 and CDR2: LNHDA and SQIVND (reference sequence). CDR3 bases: TGTGCCAGTACTACCGAGGGCCTAGCGGGCACCTCGAGGACCAAAAACATTCAGTACTTC. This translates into CASTTEGLAGTSRTKNIQYF.